Each of the 25 T cell receptor beta chains below was sequenced from the same sample in a study of T cells after yellow fever vaccination. TCRdb fed the 5' RACE reads into MiXCR, producing one record per CDR3 protein. The data hold approximately 250,000 distinct CDR3 sequences, with about 5.2% observed a single time. The sequenced sample was CD4+ T cells sorted from PBMCs, obtained on the day of the yellow fever booster vaccination. Source of these receptors: a man aged 18 to 30 who received the YFV17D yellow fever vaccine.

V is TRBV6-2 or TRBV6-3 and J is TRBJ1-5, with a tentative D call TRBD1 (5 bases). This CDR3 spans 14 amino acids. Deletions cut 2 bases from V and 3 bases from J, with 8 bases between. Germline V gene lookup returns CDR1 MNHEY and CDR2 SVGEGT. The CDR3 nucleotides are TGTGCCAGCAGTTACGACAGAAACAATCAGCCCCAGCATTTT. Its translation: CASSYDRNNQPQHF.

The chain uses TRBV6-1 and TRBJ2-5; weak D call: TRBD1 (6 bases). Germline loops: CDR1 MNHNS, CDR2 SASEGT. The CDR3 has 15 residues. Trimming cost V 6 bases and J 5 bases, with 19 bases left between them. The CDR3 nucleotides are TGTGCCAGCAGCCCACACCCACAGGGTTTGGAGACCCAGTACTTC. Translation: CASSPHPQGLETQYF.

This clonotype was seen a handful of times. The V gene is TRBV5-5, the J gene TRBJ1-5, with 7 bases lining up with TRBD1. After removal of 0 bases from V and 2 bases from J, the junction contained 5 bases not matched to a gene. Germline CDR1 reads SGHKS; CDR2 reads YYEKEE (reference sequence). The CDR3 runs to 16 residues. The CDR3 spells CASSLDTGTGNQPQHF. The CDR3 region has the DNA TGTGCCAGCAGCTTGGACACCGGGACAGGCAATCAGCCCCAGCATTTT. The full variable domain, rest sourced from reference TRBV5-5 and TRBJ1-5, is DAGVTQSPTHLIKTRGQQVTLRCSPISGHKSVSWYQQVLGQGPQFIFQYYEKEERGRGNFPDRFSARQFPNYSSELNVNALLLGDSALYLCASSLDTGTGNQPQHFGDGTRLSIL.

The chain has TRBV5-1 and TRBJ2-5; 8 bases are a match to TRBD1. Trimming cost V 4 bases and J 5 bases; bases outside gene matches: 7. The CDR3 runs to 14 residues. CDR1 is SGHRS, CDR2 YFSETQ, per germline. Written as DNA, the CDR3 is TGCGCCAGCAGCCCAGGGACAGGTGGGGAGACCCAGTACTTC. Translated: CASSPGTGGETQYF. The whole variable domain, remainder taken from reference TRBV5-1 and TRBJ2-5, is KAGVTQTPRYLIKTRGQQVTLSCSPISGHRSVSWYQQTPGQGLQFLFEYFSETQRNKGNFPGRFSGRQFSNSRSEMNVSTLELGDSALYLCASSPGTGGETQYFGPGTRLLVL.

This clonotype was observed at least ten times. The chain is built from TRBV18 and TRBJ2-7; a weak D match, TRBD1 (6 bases). This CDR3 has 13 amino acids. Germline V gene sequence: CDR1 KGHSH, CDR2 LQKENI. V shed 3 bases and J shed 13 bases, with 19 bases lying between them. CDR3 bases: TGTGCCAGCTCACCGGATGTGCAGGGGTCCTCTTACTTC. Residues: CASSPDVQGSSYF. The complete variable domain, with remaining parts taken from reference TRBV18 and TRBJ2-7, reads NAGVMQNPRHLVRRRGQEARLRCSPMKGHSHVYWYRQLPEEGLKFMVYLQKENIIDESGMPKERFSAEFPKEGPSILRIQQVVRGDSAAYFCASSPDVQGSSYFGPGTRLTVT.

This clonotype has only a few counts. The chain combines TRBV5-5 with TRBJ2-3; a weak D match, TRBD2 (7 bases). Germline V lookup: CDR1 SGHKS, CDR2 YYEKEE (reference sequence). This CDR3 has 16 amino acids. The V gene lost 5 bases and the J gene lost 1 base, with 17 bases spanning the gap. Here the CDR3 reads CASRTRGAGGTDTQYF. In nucleotides, the CDR3 is TGTGCCAGCAGGACCCGGGGGGCGGGGGGCACAGATACGCAGTATTTT.

This clonotype turned up a few times. The gene calls are TRBV7-2 and TRBJ2-4; 9 bases align to TRBD1. The CDR3 has 14 residues. The germline CDR1 and CDR2 sequences are SGHTA and FQGNSA. Trimming removed 5 bases from V and 14 bases from J; junction bases left unmatched: 13. The DNA of the CDR3 is TGTGCCAGCAGCCCCGAACCGGGACAGGGCGGCAAGTACTTC. Translation: CASSPEPGQGGKYF.

Regarding this clonotype: An end of the junction differs from the germline gene, which may be a read error. The chain has TRBV6-5 and TRBJ2-5; 8 bases agree with TRBD1. This CDR3 has 13 amino acids. Germline CDR1 and CDR2: MNHEY and SVGAGI. Here the CDR3 DNA reads TGTGCCAGCAGAACAACGACAGGGGCCCCGCTTAACTTC. This encodes CASRTTTGAPLNF.

The chain links TRBV5-1 to TRBJ1-1; 8 bases are shared with TRBD1. CDR1 and CDR2 (germline): SGHRS, YFSETQ. The CDR3 is 16 residues long. J was trimmed by 5 bases and V by 4 bases; bases with no gene match: 13. The CDR3 spells CASSTKGTGPRTEAFF. DNA of the CDR3: TGCGCCAGCAGCACCAAAGGGACAGGTCCGCGGACTGAAGCTTTCTTT. Based on the CDR3 plus reference TRBV5-1 and TRBJ1-1, the full variable domain is KAGVTQTPRYLIKTRGQQVTLSCSPISGHRSVSWYQQTPGQGLQFLFEYFSETQRNKGNFPGRFSGRQFSNSRSEMNVSTLELGDSALYLCASSTKGTGPRTEAFFGQGTRLTVV.

This clonotype was seen only a few times. The chain carries TRBV20-1 and TRBJ1-4; D unclear. Germline V CDR1 and CDR2: DFQATT, SNEGSKA (reference sequence). V was trimmed by 1 base and J by 0 bases, leaving 12 bases between them. This CDR3 has 16 residues. The CDR3: CSARGLALATNEKLFF. The CDR3 DNA is TGCAGTGCTAGAGGGCTGGCCCTCGCAACTAATGAAAAACTGTTTTTT.

There are a few counts of this clonotype. The V gene is TRBV4-3, the J gene TRBJ1-2; a possible D gene is TRBD1 (5 bases). CDR1 is LGHNA and CDR2 is YSLEER in the germline V gene. Trimming took 1 base from V and 10 from J, leaving 13 bases between them. CDR3 length: 13 residues. Here the CDR3 reads CASSQVAGGDYTF. CDR3 nucleotides: TGCGCCAGCAGCCAAGTTGCCGGGGGGGACTACACCTTC.

J is TRBJ2-3 and V is TRBV10-2; TRBD2 might be the D (6 bases). V lost 6 bases and J lost 1, with 11 bases in between. CDR3 length: 14 amino acids. CDR1 and CDR2 from the germline V gene are WSHSY and SAAADI. The CDR3, as DNA: TGCGCCAGCAGGAAACGCGGGGGCACAGATACGCAGTATTTT. Protein: CASRKRGGTDTQYF.

This clonotype was counted ten times or more. This chain uses TRBV5-5 with TRBJ2-3, with D unclear. The V gene lost 4 bases and the J gene lost 5 bases, with 8 bases spanning the gap. This CDR3 has 12 amino acids. Per the germline V gene, CDR1 is SGHKS and CDR2 is YYEKEE (reference sequence). The CDR3 DNA follows: TGTGCCAGCAGCCTGAACAAAGATACGCAGTATTTT. Its protein product is CASSLNKDTQYF. Looking up the rest from reference TRBV5-5 and TRBJ2-3 gives the full variable domain: DAGVTQSPTHLIKTRGQQVTLRCSPISGHKSVSWYQQVLGQGPQFIFQYYEKEERGRGNFPDRFSARQFPNYSSELNVNALLLGDSALYLCASSLNKDTQYFGPGTRLTVL.

There are many counts of this clonotype. The chain has TRBV5-1 and TRBJ1-6; 9 bases are shared with TRBD1. CDR3 length equals 15 residues. Germline CDR1 is SGHRS and CDR2 is YFSETQ. After removal of 2 bases from V and 10 bases from J, the junction contained 7 bases not matched to a gene. The CDR3 spells CASSLTGGTSSPLHF. The CDR3 nucleotides read TGCGCCAGCAGCTTAACAGGGGGCACTTCGTCACCCCTCCACTTT.

V gene TRBV24-1 combines with J gene TRBJ2-3, with D uncertain. V was shortened by 7 bases and J by 0 bases, with 7 bases between the two germline ends. The CDR3 totals 13 residues. Per the germline V gene, CDR1 is KGHDR and CDR2 is SFDVKD. The CDR3 DNA follows: TGTGCCACCAGGCAGAGCAGCACAGATACGCAGTATTTT. This sequence encodes CATRQSSTDTQYF.

This chain uses TRBV27 with TRBJ1-2; a weak D match, TRBD1 (5 bases). This CDR3 contains 14 residues. Germline CDR1 MNHEY, CDR2 SMNVEV (reference sequence). V was shortened by 4 bases and J by 2 bases, with 11 bases between the two germline ends. CDR3: CASSWGVSNYGYTF. DNA of the CDR3: TGTGCCAGCAGTTGGGGGGTTTCAAACTATGGCTACACCTTC.

Many counts were recorded for this clonotype. CDR3 bases: TGTGCCAGCAGTCAATCAGTGGGCAGGACCCAGTACTTC. As protein: CASSQSVGRTQYF. The chain combines TRBV6-5 with TRBJ2-5; D is ambiguous. This CDR3 spans 13 amino acids. The V gene's germline CDR1 is MNHEY and CDR2 SVGAGI. V gave up 5 bases and J gave up 7 bases, with 14 bases separating them.

The chain joins TRBV14 to TRBJ2-3; 12 bases map to TRBD1. The CDR3 consists of 16 residues. V shed 4 bases and J 10 bases; nucleotides not matched to a gene: 12. The V gene's germline CDR1 is SGHDN and CDR2 FVKESK. The CDR3: CASSRSGTGGVNPQYF. As DNA, the CDR3 is TGTGCCAGCAGCCGATCCGGGACAGGGGGCGTCAATCCGCAGTATTTT.

The chain recombines TRBV6-2 or TRBV6-3 with TRBJ2-2; 8 nucleotides line up with TRBD2. V trimming: 4 bases; J trimming: 3 bases; junction bases outside the gene matches: 10. Germline V gene lookup returns CDR1 MNHEY and CDR2 SVGEGT. This CDR3 has 17 amino acids. The CDR3 DNA follows: TGTGCCAGCAGTTCTTTGGTACGAGCGGGGGACACCGGGGAGCTGTTTTTT. Amino acids: CASSSLVRAGDTGELFF.

This clonotype has just a few counts. The J gene is TRBJ2-3, the V gene TRBV4-1, with D perhaps matching TRBD1 or TRBD2 (5 bases each). The CDR3 has 17 residues. Germline V gene sequence: CDR1 MGHRA, CDR2 YSYEKL. V shed 2 bases and J shed 5 bases, with 20 bases lying between them. CDR3 DNA: TGCGCCAGCAGCCAACCTGGGGCGGGCGGGCGAGGAGATACGCAGTATTTT. This translates into CASSQPGAGGRGDTQYF.

This clonotype was detected many times. The chain is built from TRBV4-2 and TRBJ2-3; TRBD2 matches at 11 bases. After removal of 3 bases from V and 6 bases from J, the junction contained 8 bases not matched to a gene. The germline V gene has CDR1 LGHNA and CDR2 YNFKEQ. The CDR3 length is 16 residues. CDR3 sequence reads: CASSQLLAGGRDTQYF. DNA of the CDR3: TGTGCCAGCAGCCAGCTCCTAGCGGGGGGCCGGGATACGCAGTATTTT.

Notes on this clonotype: Being one base from a much bigger clone, this may be a read error. The chain joins TRBV7-2 to TRBJ2-2, with 7 positions matching TRBD2. With 4 bases clipped from V and 4 bases from J, the junction kept 0 bases outside the gene matches. The CDR3 runs 13 residues. The germline CDR1 and CDR2 sequences are SGHTA and FQGNSA. This CDR3 reads CASSWTSTGELFF. CDR3 nucleotide sequence: TGTGCCAGCAGCTGGACTAGCACCGGGGAGCTGTTTTTT.

The chain joins TRBV10-3 to TRBJ1-1, with unresolved D. Trimming removed 4 bases at V and 1 base at J, with 13 bases between. Germline loops: CDR1 ENHRY, CDR2 SYGVKD. The CDR3 is 15 residues long. The CDR3 protein is CAISVAANPNTEAFF. The CDR3, as DNA: TGTGCCATCAGTGTCGCTGCGAACCCGAACACTGAAGCTTTCTTT.

This clonotype was picked up many times. The V call is TRBV12-3 or TRBV12-4, the J call TRBJ2-2, with 8 bases matching TRBD1. The CDR3 is 15 residues long. Trimming removed 6 bases from V and 5 bases from J; junction bases left unmatched: 8. Written as DNA, the CDR3 is TGTGCCAGCAGGACTTTACAGGGGGGAACCGGGGAGCTGTTTTTT. This translates into CASRTLQGGTGELFF.

The genes are TRBV12-3 or TRBV12-4 and TRBJ2-3, with TRBD1 matching over 8 bases. This CDR3 spans 15 amino acids. V lost 3 bases, J lost 6 bases, and 8 bases stayed unmatched. CDR3 sequence: CASSFRQGAVDTQYF. CDR3 bases: TGTGCCAGCAGTTTCCGGCAGGGGGCGGTGGATACGCAGTATTTT.